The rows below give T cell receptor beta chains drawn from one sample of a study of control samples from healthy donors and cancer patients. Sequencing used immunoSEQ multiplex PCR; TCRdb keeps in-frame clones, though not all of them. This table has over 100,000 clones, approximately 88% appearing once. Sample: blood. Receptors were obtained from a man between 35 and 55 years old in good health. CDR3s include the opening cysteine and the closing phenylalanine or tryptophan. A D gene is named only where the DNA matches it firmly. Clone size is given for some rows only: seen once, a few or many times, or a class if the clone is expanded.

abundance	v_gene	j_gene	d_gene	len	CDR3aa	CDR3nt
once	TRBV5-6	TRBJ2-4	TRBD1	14	CASSLRQGRDIQYF	TGTGCCAGCAGCCTAAGACAGGGTAGGGACATTCAGTACTTC
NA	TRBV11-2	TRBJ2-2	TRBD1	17	CASSLNEQGERTGELFF	TGTGCCAGCAGCTTAAACGAACAGGGGGAAAGGACCGGGGAGCTGTTTTTT
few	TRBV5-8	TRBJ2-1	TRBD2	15	CASSYLAGGPNEQFF	TGTGCCAGCAGCTATCTAGCGGGGGGGCCCAATGAGCAGTTCTTC
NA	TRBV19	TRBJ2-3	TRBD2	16	CASSIRGAGGTDTQYF	TGTGCCAGTAGTATCCGCGGGGCGGGGGGCACAGATACGCAGTATTTT
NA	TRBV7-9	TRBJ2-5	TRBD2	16	CASSLGTSGVQETQYF	TGTGCCAGCAGCTTAGGAACTAGCGGGGTCCAAGAGACCCAGTACTTC
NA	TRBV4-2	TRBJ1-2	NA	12	CASSSDRYGYTF	TGTGCCAGCAGCTCGGACCGTTATGGCTACACCTTC
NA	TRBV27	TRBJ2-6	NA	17	CASSLVSASSGANVLTF	TGTGCCAGCAGTTTAGTCAGTGCTAGCTCTGGGGCCAACGTCCTGACTTTC
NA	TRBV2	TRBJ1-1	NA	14	CASIMDSKNTEAFF	TGTGCCAGCATTATGGACAGCAAGAACACTGAAGCTTTCTTT
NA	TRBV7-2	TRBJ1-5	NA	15	CASSYQGGGNQPQHF	TGTGCCAGCAGCTACCAAGGGGGGGGCAATCAGCCCCAGCATTTT
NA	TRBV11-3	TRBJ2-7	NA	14	CASSYIRAGYEQYF	TGTGCCAGCAGCTATATACGGGCCGGCTACGAGCAGTACTTC
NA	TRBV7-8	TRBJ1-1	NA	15	CASSSPGEWNTEAFF	TGTGCCAGCAGCTCACCAGGGGAGTGGAACACTGAAGCTTTCTTT
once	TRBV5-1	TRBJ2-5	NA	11	CASSAKETQYF	TGCGCCAGCAGCGCCAAGGAGACCCAGTACTTC
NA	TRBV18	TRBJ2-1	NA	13	CASSPGVDNEQFF	TGTGCCAGCTCACCAGGGGTTGACAATGAGCAGTTCTTC
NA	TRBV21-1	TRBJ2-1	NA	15	CASRAGAGGVNEQFF	TGTGCCAGCAGAGCAGGGGCAGGGGGAGTAAATGAGCAGTTCTTC
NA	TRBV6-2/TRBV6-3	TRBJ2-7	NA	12	CASSTGVYEQYF	TGTGCCAGCAGCACCGGAGTCTACGAGCAGTACTTC
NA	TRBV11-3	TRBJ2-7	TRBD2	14	CASRKTSGAYEQYF	TGTGCCAGCAGGAAGACTAGCGGGGCCTACGAGCAGTACTTC
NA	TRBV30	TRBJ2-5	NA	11	CAWSVRETQYF	TGTGCCTGGAGTGTTAGAGAGACCCAGTACTTC
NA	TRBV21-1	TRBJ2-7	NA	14	CASSATLRSVEQYF	TGTGCCAGCAGCGCAACCCTTCGCTCGGTCGAGCAGTACTTC
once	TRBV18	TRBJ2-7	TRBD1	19	CASSPQRTYRDRGFYEQYF	TGTGCCAGCTCCCCACAGCGCACATACCGGGACAGGGGGTTCTACGAGCAGTACTTC
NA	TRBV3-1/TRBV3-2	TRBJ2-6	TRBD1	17	CASSPRDRDSGANVLTF	TGTGCCAGCAGCCCCCGGGACAGAGACTCTGGGGCCAACGTCCTGACTTTC
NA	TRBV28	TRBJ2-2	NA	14	CASRSGTTSGELFF	TGTGCCAGCAGATCCGGGACCACCTCCGGGGAGCTGTTTTTT
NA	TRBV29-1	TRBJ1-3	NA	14	CSAKWGARGNTIYF	TGCAGCGCCAAGTGGGGGGCGCGAGGAAACACCATATATTTT
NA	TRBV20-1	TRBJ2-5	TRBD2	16	CSASLASGGEGETQYF	TGCAGTGCTAGTCTCGCTAGCGGGGGGGAGGGAGAGACCCAGTACTTC
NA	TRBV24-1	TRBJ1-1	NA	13	CATRGDMNTEAFF	TGTGCCACCAGGGGTGACATGAACACTGAAGCTTTCTTT
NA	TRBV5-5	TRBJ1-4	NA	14	CASSLSQANEKLFF	TGTGCCAGCAGCTTGTCACAGGCCAATGAAAAACTGTTTTTT
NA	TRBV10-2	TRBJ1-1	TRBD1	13	CASRDRGNTEAFF	TGCGCCAGCAGGGACAGGGGGAACACTGAAGCTTTCTTT
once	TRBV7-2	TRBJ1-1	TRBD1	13	CASSTGTDTEAFF	TGTGCCAGCAGCACAGGGACAGATACTGAAGCTTTCTTT
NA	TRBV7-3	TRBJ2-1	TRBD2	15	CASSLNLAGDNEQFF	TGTGCCAGCAGCTTAAATCTAGCGGGGGACAATGAGCAGTTCTTC
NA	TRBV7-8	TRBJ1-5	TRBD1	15	CASTRTGGIDQPQHF	TGTGCCAGCACCCGGACAGGGGGAATCGATCAGCCCCAGCATTTT
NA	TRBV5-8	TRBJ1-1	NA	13	CASSWTANTEAFF	TGTGCCAGCAGCTGGACAGCGAACACTGAAGCTTTCTTT
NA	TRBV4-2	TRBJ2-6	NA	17	CASSQDGGESGANVLTF	TGTGCCAGCAGCCAAGATGGAGGGGAGTCTGGGGCCAACGTCCTGACTTTC
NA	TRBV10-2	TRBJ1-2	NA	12	CASSDQIKGYTF	TGCGCCAGCAGTGATCAAATAAAGGGCTACACCTTC
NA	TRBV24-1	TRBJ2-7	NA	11	CATGQGYEQYF	TGTGCCACCGGGCAGGGGTACGAGCAGTACTTC
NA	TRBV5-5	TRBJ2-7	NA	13	CASSPTPGYEQYF	TGTGCCAGCAGCCCAACGCCGGGCTACGAGCAGTACTTC
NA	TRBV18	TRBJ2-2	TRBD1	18	CASSPQPRQGGNTGELFF	TGTGCCAGCTCACCTCAACCTCGACAGGGGGGGAACACCGGGGAGCTGTTTTTT
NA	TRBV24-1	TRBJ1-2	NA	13	CATRGGTVGGYTF	TGTGCCACCAGAGGGGGTACTGTTGGAGGCTACACCTTC
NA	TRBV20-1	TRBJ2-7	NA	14	CSASSLGGRNEQYF	TGCAGTGCTAGTAGCCTCGGGGGGCGAAACGAGCAGTACTTC
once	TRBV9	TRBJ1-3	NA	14	CASSAQQPGNTIYF	TGTGCCAGCAGCGCACAACAACCTGGAAACACCATATATTTT
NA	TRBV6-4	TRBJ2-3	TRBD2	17	CASKRLAGGKLTDTQYF	TGTGCCAGCAAGAGACTAGCGGGGGGGAAACTCACAGATACGCAGTATTTT
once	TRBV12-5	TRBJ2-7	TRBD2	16	CASGLDPWGGSYEQYF	TGTGCTAGTGGTTTGGATCCATGGGGGGGGTCCTACGAGCAGTACTTC
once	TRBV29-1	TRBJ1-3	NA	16	CSVRSLTASSGNTIYF	TGCAGCGTTCGAAGCTTGACGGCGAGCTCTGGAAACACCATATATTTT
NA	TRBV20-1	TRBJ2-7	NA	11	CSARVGSEQYF	TGCAGTGCTAGAGTGGGCAGCGAGCAGTACTTC